This TCR beta chain originates from a study of T cells after posttransplantation cyclophosphamide. The assay was immunoSEQ multiplex PCR, and TCRdb's table has in-frame clones only and misses some. Of fewer than 25,000 clones in the sample, roughly 82% were seen once. The CDR3 is 18 amino acids. V lost 3 bases to trimming and J lost 0 bases; unmatched junction nucleotides: 6. Germline V gene data show CDR1 as SGHTA and CDR2 as FQGNSA. The sequencing input was PBMCs. This TCR came from an older woman with a blood cancer, CMV-positive, and with a related stem cell donor. J is TRBJ2-6 and V is TRBV7-2; 9 bases are shared with TRBD1. This CDR3 is CASSFVGTGSSGANVLTF. CDR3 sequence (DNA): TGTGCCAGCAGCTTCGTCGGGACAGGGTCCTCTGGGGCCAACGTCCTGACTTTC.